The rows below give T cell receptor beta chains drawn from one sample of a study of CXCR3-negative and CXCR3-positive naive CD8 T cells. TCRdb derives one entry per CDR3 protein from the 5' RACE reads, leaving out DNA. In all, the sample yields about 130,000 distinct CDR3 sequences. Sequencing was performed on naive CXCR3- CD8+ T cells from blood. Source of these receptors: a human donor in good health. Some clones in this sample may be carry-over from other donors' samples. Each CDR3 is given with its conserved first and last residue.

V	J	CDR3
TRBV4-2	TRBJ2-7	CASSHRGQGTAYEQYF
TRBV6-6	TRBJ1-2	CASSLNEANYGYTF
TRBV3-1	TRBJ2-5	CASSQDFGRETQYF
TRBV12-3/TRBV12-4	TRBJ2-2	CASSLPEGAYGELFF
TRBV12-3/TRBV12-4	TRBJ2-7	CASSLTSTRYEQYF
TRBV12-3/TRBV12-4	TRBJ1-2	CASTFDRINYGYTF
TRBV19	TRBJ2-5	CASSIGLYGETQYF
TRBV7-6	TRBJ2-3	CASSRAAGEGDTQYF
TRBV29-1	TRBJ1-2	CSVEEGHRGSGCGYTF
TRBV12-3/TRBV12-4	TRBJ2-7	CASSARDSYEQYF
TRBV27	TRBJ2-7	CASSFGTSYEQYF
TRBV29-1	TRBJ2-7	CSVELAGTSYEQYF
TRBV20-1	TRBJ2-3	CSARGPTSSGTDTQYF
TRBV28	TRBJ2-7	CASTQSGLAYEQYF
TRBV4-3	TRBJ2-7	CASSQDVGGAYEQYF
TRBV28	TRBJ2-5	CASSTIRGGENQETQYF
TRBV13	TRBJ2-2	CASSPRQGVRTGELFF
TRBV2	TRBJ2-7	CASNRDSPYEQYF
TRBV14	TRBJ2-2	CASSPGGPGELFF
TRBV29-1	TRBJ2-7	CSVEETSGNYEQYF
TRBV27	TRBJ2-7	CASSLSPESYEQYF
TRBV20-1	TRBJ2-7	CSALGRLAGRPVYEQYF
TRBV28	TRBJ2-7	CASNTGTGAGLHDELYF
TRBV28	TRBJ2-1	CASSLRTSGSDEQFF
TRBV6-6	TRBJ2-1	CASSYRWDRSNEQFF
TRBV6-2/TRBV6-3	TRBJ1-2	CASRHWTGRNYGYTF
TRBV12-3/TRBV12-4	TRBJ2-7	CASSPGPTSYEQYF
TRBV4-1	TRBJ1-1	CASSLPGRSEAFF
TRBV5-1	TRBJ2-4	CASSLAGTGGPQYF
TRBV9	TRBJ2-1	CASNVARTPSYNEQFF
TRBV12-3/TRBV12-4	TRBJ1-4	CASTQGAVEKLFF
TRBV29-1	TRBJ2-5	CSVDVLEETQYF
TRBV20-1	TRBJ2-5	CSARWASGRETQYF
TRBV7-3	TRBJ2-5	CASSFYHRGETQYF
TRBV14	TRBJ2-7	CASSLVGASEQYF
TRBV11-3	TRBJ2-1	CASRGGSTDEQFF
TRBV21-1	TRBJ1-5	CASSASCGRGSGNQPQHF
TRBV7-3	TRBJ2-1	CASSRGDNEQFF
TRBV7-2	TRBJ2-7	CASTIGQGGFYEQYF
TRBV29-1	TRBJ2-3	CSVEDRKTSGRMDTQYF
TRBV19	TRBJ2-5	CASSIGSSGTSSTQYF
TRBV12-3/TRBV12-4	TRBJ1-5	CASSLRAQLYSNQPQHF
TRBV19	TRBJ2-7	CASSIVVTSGNTYEQYF
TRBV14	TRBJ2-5	CASSLQAYQETQYF
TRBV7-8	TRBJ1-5	CASSLADSSNQPQHF
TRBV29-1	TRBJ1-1	CSVERDGHPGAFF
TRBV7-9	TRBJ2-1	CASSSTSLAFNEQFF
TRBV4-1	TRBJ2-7	CASSVSDYYEQYF
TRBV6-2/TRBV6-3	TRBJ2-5	CASSLEREDQETQYF
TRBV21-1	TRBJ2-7	CASSTGHYYEQYF